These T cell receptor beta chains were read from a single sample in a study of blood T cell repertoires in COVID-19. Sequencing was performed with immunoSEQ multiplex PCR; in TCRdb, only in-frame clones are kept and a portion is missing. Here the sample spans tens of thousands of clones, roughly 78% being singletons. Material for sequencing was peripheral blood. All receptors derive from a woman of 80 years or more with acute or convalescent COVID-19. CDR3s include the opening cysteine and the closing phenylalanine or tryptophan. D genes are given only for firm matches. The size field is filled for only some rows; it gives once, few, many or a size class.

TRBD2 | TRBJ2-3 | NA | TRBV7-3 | TGTGCCAGCAGCTTAGGTTTGCGGGGGGCAGATACGCAGTATTTT | CASSLGLRGADTQYF
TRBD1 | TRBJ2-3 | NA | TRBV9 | TGTGCCAGCAGGAGGGGGCAGGGAGCCGCAGATACGCAGTATTTT | CASRRGQGAADTQYF
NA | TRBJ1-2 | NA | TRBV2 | TGTGCCAGCAGTGACGGGGGGGACTATGGCTACACCTTC | CASSDGGDYGYTF
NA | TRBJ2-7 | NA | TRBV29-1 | TGCAGCGTCCGAGGTTTTGAGGACTCCTACGAGCAGTACTTC | CSVRGFEDSYEQYF
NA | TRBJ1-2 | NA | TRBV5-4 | TGTGCCAGCAGCTTGTGGCAGGGGCGATATGGCTACACCTTC | CASSLWQGRYGYTF
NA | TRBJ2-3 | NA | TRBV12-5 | TGTGCTAGTGGTTTGGGCCTTGGACAGCCTCGCACAGATACGCAGTATTTT | CASGLGLGQPRTDTQYF
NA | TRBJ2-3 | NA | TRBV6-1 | TGTGCCAGCAGTGAAGCGTGGTTAGGCGGGTCGACAGATACGCAGTATTTT | CASSEAWLGGSTDTQYF
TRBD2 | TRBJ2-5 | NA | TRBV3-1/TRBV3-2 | TGTGCCAGCAGCCAAGAAGGTGGACTAGCGCTCCAAGAGACCCAGTACTTC | CASSQEGGLALQETQYF
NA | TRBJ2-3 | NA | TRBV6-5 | TGTGCCGGGGGGTATAGCCTCCGAGATACGCAGTATTTT | CAGGYSLRDTQYF
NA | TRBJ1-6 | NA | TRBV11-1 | TGTGCCAGCAGCTTACGGGCAGGAGGTTCACCCCTCCACTTT | CASSLRAGGSPLHF
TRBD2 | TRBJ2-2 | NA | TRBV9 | TGTGCCAGCAGCGACCGGACTAGCGGGAAATCCGGGGAGCTGTTTTTT | CASSDRTSGKSGELFF
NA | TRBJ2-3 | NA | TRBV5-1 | TGCGCCAGCAGCTGGGAACAGGGAACTGGCACAGATACGCAGTATTTT | CASSWEQGTGTDTQYF
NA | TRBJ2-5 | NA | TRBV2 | TGTGCCAGCAGTGTCCGGGAGACCCAGTACTTC | CASSVRETQYF
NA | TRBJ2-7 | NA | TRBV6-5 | TGTGCCAGCACCGCCACGGAGGCCTACGAGCAGTACTTC | CASTATEAYEQYF
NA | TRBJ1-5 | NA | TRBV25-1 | TGTGCCAGCACCAACTGGGAGGACGACGACTCCCAGCATTTT | CASTNWEDDDSQHF
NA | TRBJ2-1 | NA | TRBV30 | TGTGCCTGGAGCGCACCCGCGGCGGCCTATGGAGATGAGCAGTTCTTC | CAWSAPAAAYGDEQFF
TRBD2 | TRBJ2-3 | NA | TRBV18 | TGTGCCAGCTCAAAGAGCGGGGGGTCCAGAGATACGCAGTATTTT | CASSKSGGSRDTQYF
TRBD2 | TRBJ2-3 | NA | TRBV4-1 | TGCGCCAGCAGCCCCCTGCGGGGGGGCACAGATACGCAGTATTTT | CASSPLRGGTDTQYF
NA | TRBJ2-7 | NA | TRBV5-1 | TGCGCCAGCAGCTTGGGCCGGGACATTTACATTCCCTACGAGCAGTACTTC | CASSLGRDIYIPYEQYF
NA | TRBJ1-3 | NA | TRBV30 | TGTGCCTGGAGTGTGGCAGATGGAAACACCATATATTTT | CAWSVADGNTIYF
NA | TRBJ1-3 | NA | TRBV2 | TGTGCCAGCAGTGAACTAGGTGCGGGCTCTGGAAACACCATATATTTT | CASSELGAGSGNTIYF
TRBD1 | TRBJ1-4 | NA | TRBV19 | TGTGCCAGTAGTATTGCGGGGACAGGGGGACGAGAAAAACTGTTTTTT | CASSIAGTGGREKLFF
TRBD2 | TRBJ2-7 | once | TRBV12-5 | TGTGCTAGTGGTTTGGCTAGCGGGCCACACAACGAGCAGTACTTC | CASGLASGPHNEQYF
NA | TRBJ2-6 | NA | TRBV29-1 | TGCAGCGTTGTTACCAGTTCTGGGGCCAACGTCCTGACTTTC | CSVVTSSGANVLTF
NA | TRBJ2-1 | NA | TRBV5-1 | TGCGCCAGCAGGCTCCTTACAGGTTCCAGCTCCTACAATGAGCAGTTCTTC | CASRLLTGSSSYNEQFF
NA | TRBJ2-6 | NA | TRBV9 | TGTGCCAGCAGCCTTACCCCTACAGGGCCCTACTCTGGGGCCAACGTCCTGACTTTC | CASSLTPTGPYSGANVLTF
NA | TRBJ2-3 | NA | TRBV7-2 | TGTGCCAGCAGCTTAGCGGGCCAGCGCACAGATACGCAGTATTTT | CASSLAGQRTDTQYF
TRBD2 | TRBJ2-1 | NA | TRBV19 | TGTGCCAGTAGTATTTCAGCGGGATCTCCCCGGTACAATGAGCAGTTCTTC | CASSISAGSPRYNEQFF
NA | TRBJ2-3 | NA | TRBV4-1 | TGCGCCAGCAGCCAAGCCGGGTTAGCGGACCCCACAGATACGCAGTATTTT | CASSQAGLADPTDTQYF
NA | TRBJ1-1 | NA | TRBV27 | TGTGCCAGCAGTTTATCCCGGGGGAGTACTGAAGCTTTCTTT | CASSLSRGSTEAFF
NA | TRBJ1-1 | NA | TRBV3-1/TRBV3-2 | TGTGCCAGCAGCCAAGGACATATTCTACCTGAAGCTTTCTTT | CASSQGHILPEAFF
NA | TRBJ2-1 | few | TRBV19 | TGTGCCAGTAGTATACCGCGGGATGAGCAGTTCTTC | CASSIPRDEQFF
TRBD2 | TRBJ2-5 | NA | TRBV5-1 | TGCGCCAGCAGCTTGTTGGGCGGGAGCATGGAGACCCAGTACTTC | CASSLLGGSMETQYF
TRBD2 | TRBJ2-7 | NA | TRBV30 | TGTGCCTGGAGTACGGCGGGAGGGTACGAGCAGTACTTC | CAWSTAGGYEQYF
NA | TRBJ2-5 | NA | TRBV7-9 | TGTGCCAGCAACCCCCTGGAGGGCATCGGGACCCAGTACTTC | CASNPLEGIGTQYF
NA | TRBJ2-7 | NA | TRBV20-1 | TGCAGTGCTAGTCCGCGGGGCTACAACTACGAGCAGTACTTC | CSASPRGYNYEQYF
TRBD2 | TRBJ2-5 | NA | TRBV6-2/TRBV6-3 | TGTGCCAGCAGTTATCCCCCTAGCGGGAGGTCGTCCCAAGAGACCCAGTACTTC | CASSYPPSGRSSQETQYF
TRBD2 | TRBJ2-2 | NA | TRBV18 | TGTGCCAGCTCATCCGGGACTAGGTACACCGGGGAGCTGTTTTTT | CASSSGTRYTGELFF
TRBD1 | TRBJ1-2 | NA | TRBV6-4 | TGTGCCAGCAGCGCCGGGACAGCGCCCTGGGGAGGCTACACCTTC | CASSAGTAPWGGYTF
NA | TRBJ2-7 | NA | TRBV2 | TGTGCCAGCAGTGGCCCCGGAGGGCACGAGCAGTACTTC | CASSGPGGHEQYF
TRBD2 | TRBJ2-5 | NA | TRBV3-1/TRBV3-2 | TGTGCCAGCAGCCAAGTGTGGGGAGGGCCATGGCGGGAGACCCAGTACTTC | CASSQVWGGPWRETQYF
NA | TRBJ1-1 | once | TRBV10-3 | TGTGCCATCAGTGCGGACACTGAAGCTTTCTTT | CAISADTEAFF